This entry lists 27 T cell receptor beta chains sequenced from one sample in a study of PD-1 blockade in classical Hodgkin lymphoma. Sequencing was performed with immunoSEQ multiplex PCR; in TCRdb, only in-frame clones are kept and a portion is missing. In the table there are approximately 96,000 clones, about 93% of which are singletons. The time point is: cycle 4 day 1 (C4D1), after 6 weeks of nivolumab. The patients all showed relapse after autologous stem cell transplantation, while their brentuximab vedotin exposure varied. Specimen: peripheral blood mononuclear cells (PBMCs), collected before the fourth cycle of nivolumab. All receptors derive from a human donor with classical Hodgkin lymphoma.

The chain links TRBV5-8 to TRBJ1-1; D remains unclear. The CDR3 sequence is 13 residues long. Trimming took off 2 bases at V and 0 bases at J, with 5 bases between the two ends. The germline V gene has CDR1 SGHTS and CDR2 YDEGEE. In DNA, the CDR3 is TGTGCCAGCAGCTTAATTGTGAACACTGAAGCTTTCTTT. Amino acids: CASSLIVNTEAFF.

The chain is built from TRBV28 and TRBJ1-5; tentatively, D is TRBD1 (5 bases). Germline V gene lookup returns CDR1 MDHEN and CDR2 SYDVKM. The length of the CDR3 is 15 residues. The V and J ends lost 6 bases and 7 bases respectively, with 19 bases between them. This CDR3 reads CASRPRGEGSQPQHF. In nucleotides, the CDR3 is TGTGCCAGCAGGCCCCGGGGGGAAGGGAGCCAGCCCCAGCATTTT.

In DNA form, the CDR3 reads TGTGCCAGCAGCGACAGGAGGCCTCTAATAATGGTGGAATGGGTCACTGAAGCTTTCTTT. It encodes CASSDRRPLIMVEWVTEAFF. The chain carries TRBV28 and TRBJ1-1; D is possibly TRBD1 (6 bases). This CDR3 region has 20 residues. The V gene's germline CDR1 is MDHEN and CDR2 SYDVKM. Trimming took 6 bases from V and 4 from J, leaving 33 bases between them.

This chain uses TRBV30 with TRBJ2-7; D is uncertain. The V and J ends lost 3 bases and 0 bases respectively, with 6 bases between them. Germline-derived CDR1 and CDR2 are GTSNPN and SVGIG (reference sequence). This CDR3 spans 12 amino acids. The CDR3 spells CAWRPGSYEQYF. CDR3 coding DNA: TGTGCCTGGAGGCCAGGCTCCTACGAGCAGTACTTC.

V and J are TRBV19 and TRBJ2-7, with 7 bases that match TRBD2. Unmatched junction bases numbered 3, after V lost 8 bases and J lost 2 bases. Germline CDR1 is LNHDA and CDR2 is SQIVND (reference sequence). This CDR3 comprises 12 residues. The CDR3 loop is CASGGGAYEQYF. Here the CDR3 DNA reads TGTGCCAGTGGGGGGGGAGCCTACGAGCAGTACTTC.

The V gene is TRBV6-1, the J gene TRBJ1-2; 8 nucleotides agree with TRBD1. The CDR3 has 14 amino acids. Germline values: CDR1 MNHNS, CDR2 SASEGT. The trim removed 10 bases at V and 0 bases at J, leaving 7 bases unmatched. DNA of the CDR3: TGTGCCATGGCCGGCAGGGGGCCTAACTATGGCTACACCTTC. Translated, it gives CAMAGRGPNYGYTF.

V gene TRBV30 combines with J gene TRBJ1-3, with D unresolved. This CDR3 has 16 amino acids. CDR1 and CDR2 from the germline V gene are GTSNPN and SVGIG (reference sequence). Between the trimmed V and J ends, which lost 1 base and 1 base, there was a span of 14 bases. CDR3 nucleotides: TGTGCCTGGAGTGGCGGTTCTTTGAGGTCTGGAAACACCATATATTTT. Translation gives CAWSGGSLRSGNTIYF.

The V and J genes are TRBV29-1 and TRBJ1-1; 7 nucleotides agree with TRBD1. J gave up 7 bases and V 7 bases, and 12 bases lay outside the gene matches. Per germline, CDR1 SQVTM and CDR2 ANQGSEA. The CDR3 consists of 13 residues. The CDR3 DNA reads TGCAGCGCCGATGACAGGGTTTACGGTGAAGCTTTCTTT. Translated: CSADDRVYGEAFF.

The genes are TRBV5-4 and TRBJ1-2; 8 bases fit TRBD1. The V gene end was trimmed by 3 bases and the J gene end by 6 bases; junction bases not matched to a gene: 7. The CDR3 length is 14 residues. CDR1 and CDR2 (germline): SGHNT, YYREEE (reference sequence). The CDR3 loop is CASSSRGLEDGYTF. The CDR3 region has the DNA TGTGCCAGCAGCTCCAGGGGGCTGGAAGATGGCTACACCTTC.

The rearrangement uses TRBV7-9 and TRBJ1-5; D is uncertain. Germline V gene data show CDR1 as SEHNR and CDR2 as FQNEAQ (reference sequence). The V gene lost 3 bases and the J gene lost 6 bases, with 9 bases spanning the gap. There are 13 residues in the CDR3. The CDR3 protein is CASSFEGAQPQHF. The CDR3 DNA is TGTGCCAGCAGCTTTGAGGGAGCTCAGCCCCAGCATTTT.

This clone was recorded a few times. V is TRBV12-5 and J is TRBJ2-1; 8 bases line up with TRBD2. The CDR3 runs to 16 residues. Germline V lookup: CDR1 LGHNT, CDR2 FRNRAP. The V and J ends lost 4 bases and 1 base, in that order; junction bases with no gene match: 6. CDR3 nucleotide sequence: TGTGCTAGTGGTTCCCCAACTAGCGGATCCTACAATGAGCAGTTCTTC. Amino acids: CASGSPTSGSYNEQFF.

This chain connects TRBV27 to TRBJ2-5, with 9 bases aligning to TRBD1. The CDR3 runs to 17 residues. CDR1 and CDR2 (germline): MNHEY, SMNVEV (reference sequence). V trimming: 4 bases; J trimming: 7 bases; junction bases outside the gene matches: 16. The CDR3 region has the DNA TGTGCCAGCAGTTACTCCTCCGGGACAGGGACTAAGCGGACCCAGTACTTC. Its protein product is CASSYSSGTGTKRTQYF.

This rearrangement joins TRBV5-1 to TRBJ1-6; the D is unclear. The V gene's germline CDR1 is SGHRS and CDR2 YFSETQ. This CDR3 region has 14 residues. Trimming took off 4 bases at V and 7 bases at J, with 12 bases between the two ends. CDR3 region: CASSLVSENSPLHF. CDR3 bases: TGCGCCAGCAGCCTAGTTTCAGAGAATTCACCCCTCCACTTT.

This chain connects TRBV25-1 to TRBJ2-2; maybe TRBD1 (5 bases). The CDR3 runs 13 residues. Trimming took off 6 bases at V and 5 bases at J, with 10 bases between the two ends. The germline CDR1 and CDR2 sequences are MGHDK and SYGVNS. Written as DNA, the CDR3 is TGTGCCAGCAGGGTCCAGGGTACCGGGGAGCTGTTTTTT. It is translated as CASRVQGTGELFF.

This clone was counted only a few times. The chain recombines TRBV27 with TRBJ1-5, with D maybe TRBD1 (5 bases). The V end lost 8 bases, the J end lost 5 bases, and 16 bases lay between the germline ends. CDR3 length: 14 amino acids. CDR1 is MNHEY and CDR2 is SMNVEV in the germline V gene (reference sequence). The CDR3 reads CASASWGRDQPQHF. The CDR3 DNA reads TGTGCCAGCGCCTCGTGGGGCAGGGATCAGCCCCAGCATTTT.

The chain uses TRBV6-5 and TRBJ2-1, with 11 bases aligning to TRBD2. The germline V gene encodes CDR1 MNHEY and CDR2 SVGAGI. J gave up 7 bases and V 5 bases, and 4 bases lay outside the gene matches. CDR3 length equals 14 residues. The CDR3 nucleotides read TGTGCCAGCAGTAAACTAGCGGGGGTAAATGAGCAGTTCTTC. It codes for CASSKLAGVNEQFF.

The count of this clone is one. This chain connects TRBV6-5 to TRBJ1-1; D unresolved. Germline CDR1 is MNHEY and CDR2 is SVGAGI. The length of the CDR3 is 15 residues. The ends were cut back, 6 bases at V and 0 bases at J, with 14 bases in the middle. The CDR3 DNA is TGTGCCAGCAGCCCCCCGGCCCTGATGAACACTGAAGCTTTCTTT. This sequence encodes CASSPPALMNTEAFF.

The rearrangement joins TRBV19 to TRBJ2-1; 9 nucleotides align to TRBD2. The V gene end was trimmed by 4 bases and the J gene end by 4 bases; junction bases not matched to a gene: 11. CDR1 is LNHDA, CDR2 SQIVND, per germline (reference sequence). This CDR3 has 17 residues. The chain's CDR3 is CASSRRKASGEYNEQFF. Written as DNA, the CDR3 is TGTGCCAGTAGTAGAAGGAAGGCTAGCGGGGAATACAATGAGCAGTTCTTC.

This clone was observed a single time. J is TRBJ2-3 and V is TRBV2; 9 positions match TRBD2. The length of the CDR3 is 15 residues. The germline V gene has CDR1 SNHLY and CDR2 FYNNEI. V was clipped by 6 bases and J by 6 bases; unmatched bases: 10. CDR3 sequence (DNA): TGTGCCAGCAGCAGGACTAGCGTATACGGGGATACGCAGTATTTT. It specifies CASSRTSVYGDTQYF.

The J gene is TRBJ2-5, the V gene TRBV27; D may be TRBD1 or TRBD2 (5 bases each). From germline, CDR1 is MNHEY and CDR2 SMNVEV (reference sequence). Trimming pared 0 bases from V and 4 bases from J, leaving 9 bases between. The CDR3 loop spans 14 amino acids. In DNA form, the CDR3 reads TGTGCCAGCAGTTTATCCCGGGGACGAGAGACCCAGTACTTC. Protein product: CASSLSRGRETQYF.

This clone was found a few times. The J gene is TRBJ2-1, the V gene TRBV5-6, with TRBD2 matching 8 bases. The CDR3 extends over 17 amino acids. The junction had 7 bases not matched to a gene; V was cut back by 0 bases and J by 2 bases. Germline loops: CDR1 SGHDT, CDR2 YYEEEE. DNA for the CDR3: TGTGCCAGCAGCTTGGCCCGGGGACTAGTCCCCTACAATGAGCAGTTCTTC. Its translation: CASSLARGLVPYNEQFF.

The chain is built from TRBV5-6 and TRBJ2-5; D is tentatively TRBD1 or TRBD2 (6 bases each). The V gene's germline CDR1 is SGHDT and CDR2 YYEEEE. V was cut by 0 bases and J by 4 bases, with 13 bases left in between. CDR3 length: 15 amino acids. The CDR3 reads CASSLGQVGGETQYF. The CDR3 DNA reads TGTGCCAGCAGCTTGGGACAGGTGGGGGGAGAGACCCAGTACTTC.

V usage is TRBV5-4 and J usage is TRBJ1-4; 8 nucleotides align to TRBD1. The CDR3 covers 14 residues. CDR1 and CDR2 from the germline V gene are SGHNT and YYREEE (reference sequence). The trim removed 4 bases at V and 5 bases at J, leaving 4 bases unmatched. CDR3 bases: TGTGCCAGCAGCCTGCGACAGGGGAATGAAAAACTGTTTTTT. This translates into CASSLRQGNEKLFF.

Note on this clone: Other nucleotide sequences in the sample specify the same CDR3. The chain employs TRBV19 and TRBJ2-7; 11 nucleotides agree with TRBD2. Germline V gene data show CDR1 as LNHDA and CDR2 as SQIVND (reference sequence). This CDR3 comprises 14 residues. V dropped 5 bases and J dropped 3; count of bases not matched to a gene: 3. Here the CDR3 DNA reads TGTGCCAGTAGTCCCGGACTAGCGGGCTACGAGCAGTACTTC. This sequence encodes CASSPGLAGYEQYF.

This chain uses TRBV27 with TRBJ2-7, with 8 nucleotides matching TRBD1. CDR1 is MNHEY and CDR2 is SMNVEV in the germline V gene (reference sequence). This CDR3 region has 14 residues. V lost 10 bases to trimming and J lost 3 bases; unmatched junction nucleotides: 11. CDR3 in amino acids: CATGLAGGLYEQYF. The CDR3 region has the DNA TGTGCCACTGGTCTAGCAGGGGGCCTCTACGAGCAGTACTTC.

The chain carries TRBV9 and TRBJ2-1; D ambiguous. Germline CDR1 SGDLS, CDR2 YYNGEE. V was cut by 4 bases and J by 3 bases, with 2 bases left in between. The CDR3 has 11 residues. The chain's CDR3 is CASSLYNEQFF. The CDR3 nucleotides read TGTGCCAGCAGCCTCTACAATGAGCAGTTCTTC.

This chain uses TRBV29-1 with TRBJ1-2; a possible D gene is TRBD1 (6 bases). V was pared by 5 bases and J by 3 bases, with 13 bases between. This CDR3 region has 13 residues. Germline V gene lookup returns CDR1 SQVTM and CDR2 ANQGSEA. The CDR3 nucleotides are TGCAGCGTTTTGACAGGATCGGACTATGGCTACACCTTC. Protein: CSVLTGSDYGYTF.